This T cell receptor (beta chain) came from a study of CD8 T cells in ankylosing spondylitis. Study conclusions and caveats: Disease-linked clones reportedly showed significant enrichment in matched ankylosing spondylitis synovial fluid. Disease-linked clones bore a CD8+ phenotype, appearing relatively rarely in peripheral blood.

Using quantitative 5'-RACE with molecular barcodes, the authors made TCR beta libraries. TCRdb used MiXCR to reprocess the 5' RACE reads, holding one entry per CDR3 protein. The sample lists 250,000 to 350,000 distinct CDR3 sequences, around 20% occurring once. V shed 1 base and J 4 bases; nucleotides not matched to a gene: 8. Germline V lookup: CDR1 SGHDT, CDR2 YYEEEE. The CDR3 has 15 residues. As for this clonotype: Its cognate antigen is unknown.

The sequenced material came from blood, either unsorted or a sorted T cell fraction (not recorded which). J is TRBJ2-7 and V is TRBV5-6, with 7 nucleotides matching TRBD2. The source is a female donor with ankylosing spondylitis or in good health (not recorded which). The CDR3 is CASSLTPSGSYEQYF. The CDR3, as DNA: TGTGCCAGCAGCTTGACGCCTAGCGGCAGTTACGAGCAGTACTTC.